This TCR beta chain was retrieved from a study of T cell clonality in common variable immunodeficiency. Trimming took off 2 bases at V and 5 bases at J, with 11 bases between the two ends. CDR1 SGHTS and CDR2 YDEGEE come from the germline V gene. The CDR3 runs to 13 residues. Here immunoSEQ multiplex PCR was the method, and the copy in TCRdb shows in-frame clones only, minus some. The record shows about 60,000 clones for this sample, with no singletons present. This clone has just a few counts. The CDR3 end is not reached by the read, which stops 3 residues before it; the germline J gene fills it in. The chain links TRBV5-8 to TRBJ2-7; D unclear. This clonotype was obtained from a person between 18 and 75 years old in good health. Sequenced: peripheral blood mononuclear cells. This CDR3 is CASSFPLADEQYF. The CDR3 bases that were read are TGTGCCAGCAGCTTCCCACTGGCGGACGAG.